This record concerns one TCR beta chain sequence. The antigen is unknown. V lost 5 bases, J lost 2 bases, and 15 bases lay in between. There are 15 residues in the CDR3. Per germline, CDR1 SGHTA and CDR2 FQGNSA. This specimen comes from a study of shared clonotypes between healthy human individuals. Across the whole study: Three CD4 naive, three CD4 memory, two CD8 naive and one CD8 memory plate were used per donor. Study-wide results and caveats: Larger estimated richness was generally seen in naive subsets than in memory subsets.

At a deep level, the assay was run. Method: immunoSEQ multiplex PCR; TCRdb's copy keeps in-frame clones and lacks some. The sample lists hundreds of thousands of clones; about two thirds were seen once. This TCR came from a woman in her 30s in good health. V and J are TRBV7-2 and TRBJ1-1; maybe TRBD1 (6 bases). The sample taken for sequencing was memory CD4+ T cells sorted from blood. The sample's subset: CD45RA-negative fraction. The DNA of the CDR3 is TGTGCCAGCAGCCCTACGGGACAACCCAACACTGAAGCTTTCTTT. Translated: CASSPTGQPNTEAFF.